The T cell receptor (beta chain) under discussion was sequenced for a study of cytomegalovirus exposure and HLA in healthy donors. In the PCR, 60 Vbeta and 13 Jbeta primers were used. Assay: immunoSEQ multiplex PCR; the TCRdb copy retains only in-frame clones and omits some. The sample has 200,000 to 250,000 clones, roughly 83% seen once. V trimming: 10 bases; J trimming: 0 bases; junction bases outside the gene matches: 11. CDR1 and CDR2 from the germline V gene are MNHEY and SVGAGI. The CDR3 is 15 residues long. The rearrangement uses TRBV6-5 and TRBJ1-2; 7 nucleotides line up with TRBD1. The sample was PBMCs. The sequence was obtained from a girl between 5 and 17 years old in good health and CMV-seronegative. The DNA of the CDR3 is TGTGCCACCGTTTCGACGGGACAGTCTAACTATGGCTACACCTTC. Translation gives CATVSTGQSNYGYTF.